This T cell receptor (beta chain) was documented in a study of identical twins. Findings of the study overall: Models, which agreed with sharing between unrelated individuals, nonetheless underestimated the out-of-frame TCR alpha sharing seen in monozygotic twins. Zero-insertion findings could be partly confounded by invariant cells (MAIT and iNKT cells).

The CDR3 is 14 amino acids. CDR1 and CDR2 from the germline V gene are ENHRY and SYGVKD. V lost 0 bases and J lost 5, with 10 bases in between. Template switching, a step in the protocol, added a universal primer site, and cDNA carried unique molecular identifiers. TCRdb reanalysed the 5' RACE reads using MiXCR and keeps one entry per CDR3 protein. Of some 260,000 distinct CDR3 sequences listed, more than 12% are singletons. Healthy Caucasians supplied all donations. Remarks on this clonotype: Antigen: not known.

The sequence derives from a woman younger than 35 in good health. Sequencing was done on a sample of memory (CD45RO+) T cells sorted from blood. The V and J genes are TRBV10-3 and TRBJ2-5; no clear D. The CDR3 nucleotides are TGTGCCATCAGTGAGTCAGGAAGCGAGGAGACCCAGTACTTC. Residues: CAISESGSEETQYF.